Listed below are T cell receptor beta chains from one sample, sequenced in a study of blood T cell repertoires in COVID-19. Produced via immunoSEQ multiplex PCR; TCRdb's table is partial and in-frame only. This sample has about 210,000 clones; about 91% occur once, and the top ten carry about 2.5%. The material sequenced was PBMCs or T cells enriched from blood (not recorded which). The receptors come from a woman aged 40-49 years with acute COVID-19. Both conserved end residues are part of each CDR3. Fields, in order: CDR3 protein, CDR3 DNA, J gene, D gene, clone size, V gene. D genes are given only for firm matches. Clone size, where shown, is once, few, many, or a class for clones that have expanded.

CDR3: CASSYSFVLNTEAFF
DNA: TGTGCCAGCAGTTACTCCTTCGTGTTGAACACTGAAGCTTTCTTT
J: TRBJ1-1
D: -
size: once
V: TRBV6-6

CDR3: CASSPGTKNQPQHF
DNA: TGCGCCAGCAGCCCCGGGACAAAAAATCAGCCCCAGCATTTT
J: TRBJ1-5
D: -
size: -
V: TRBV5-1

CDR3: CASIKDFYSNEQFF
DNA: TGCGCCAGCATCAAGGACTTCTATTCGAATGAGCAGTTCTTC
J: TRBJ2-1
D: -
size: -
V: TRBV5-1

CDR3: CASSQRTSGRGTDTQYF
DNA: TGTGCCAGCAGCCAAAGGACTAGCGGACGGGGCACAGATACGCAGTATTTT
J: TRBJ2-3
D: TRBD2
size: -
V: TRBV3-1/TRBV3-2

CDR3: CASSLGRGGTFPYNEQFF
DNA: TGTGCCAGCAGCTTGGGAAGGGGCGGAACCTTTCCCTACAATGAGCAGTTCTTC
J: TRBJ2-1
D: -
size: -
V: TRBV5-6

CDR3: CASSSALAGVMETQYF
DNA: TGTGCCAGCAGCTCCGCCCTGGCGGGGGTAATGGAGACCCAGTACTTC
J: TRBJ2-5
D: TRBD2
size: -
V: TRBV5-6

CDR3: CASTPGDRDTEAFF
DNA: TGCGCCAGTACGCCAGGGGACCGGGACACTGAAGCTTTCTTT
J: TRBJ1-1
D: -
size: -
V: TRBV5-1

CDR3: CASSLVAGANEKLFF
DNA: TGTGCTAGCAGCTTAGTAGCAGGGGCTAATGAAAAACTGTTTTTT
J: TRBJ1-4
D: -
size: -
V: TRBV7-7

CDR3: CASSLEARSYNEQFF
DNA: TGCGCCAGCAGCTTGGAAGCCCGATCCTACAATGAGCAGTTCTTC
J: TRBJ2-1
D: -
size: -
V: TRBV5-1

CDR3: CSASPGIGYTF
DNA: TGCAGTGCTAGTCCAGGGATTGGCTACACCTTC
J: TRBJ1-2
D: -
size: -
V: TRBV20-1

CDR3: CATSRVIAGAQYNEQFF
DNA: TGTGCCACCAGCAGGGTAATAGCGGGAGCGCAATACAATGAGCAGTTCTTC
J: TRBJ2-1
D: TRBD2
size: -
V: TRBV15

CDR3: CASSPGTGTDGANVLTF
DNA: TGTGCCAGTAGTCCTGGAACAGGGACGGATGGGGCCAACGTCCTGACTTTC
J: TRBJ2-6
D: -
size: few
V: TRBV19

CDR3: CASSVGLAGLNEQFF
DNA: TGCGCCAGCAGTGTGGGACTAGCGGGATTAAATGAGCAGTTCTTC
J: TRBJ2-1
D: TRBD2
size: -
V: TRBV5-1

CDR3: CASSTGLAGELFF
DNA: TGCGCCAGCAGCACGGGACTAGCCGGGGAGCTGTTTTTT
J: TRBJ2-2
D: TRBD2
size: -
V: TRBV5-1

CDR3: CASSVGGPQETQYF
DNA: TGTGCCAGCAGTGTAGGGGGACCACAAGAGACCCAGTACTTC
J: TRBJ2-5
D: -
size: -
V: TRBV25-1

CDR3: CASSQRSNEQFF
DNA: TGTGCCAGCAGCCAGCGTAGCAATGAGCAGTTCTTC
J: TRBJ2-1
D: -
size: -
V: TRBV14

CDR3: CASSLALARGTDTQYF
DNA: TGCGCCAGCAGCTTGGCCTTAGCGAGGGGCACAGATACGCAGTATTTT
J: TRBJ2-3
D: -
size: -
V: TRBV5-1

CDR3: CASSPPLGNTIYF
DNA: TGTGCCAGCAGCCCTCCCCTTGGAAACACCATATATTTT
J: TRBJ1-3
D: -
size: -
V: TRBV9

CDR3: CASSRGTNEKLFF
DNA: TGTGCCAGCTCCCGGGGAACTAATGAAAAACTGTTTTTT
J: TRBJ1-4
D: -
size: -
V: TRBV14

CDR3: CASSQIGQATDTQYF
DNA: TGTGCCAGCAGCCAGATTGGACAGGCTACAGATACGCAGTATTTT
J: TRBJ2-3
D: TRBD1
size: -
V: TRBV4-2

CDR3: CASSPAGSAFSLSYNEQFF
DNA: TGTGCCAGCAGTCCAGCCGGTAGCGCCTTCTCTCTGTCCTACAATGAGCAGTTCTTC
J: TRBJ2-1
D: -
size: -
V: TRBV5-6

CDR3: CASSQGHLQETQYF
DNA: TGCGCCAGCAGTCAAGGACATCTCCAAGAGACCCAGTACTTC
J: TRBJ2-5
D: -
size: -
V: TRBV23-1

CDR3: CASGPDQPQHF
DNA: TGTGCTAGTGGTCCCGATCAGCCCCAGCATTTT
J: TRBJ1-5
D: -
size: -
V: TRBV12-5

CDR3: CATSDPGGGYTF
DNA: TGTGCCACCAGTGATCCCGGAGGGGGCTACACCTTC
J: TRBJ1-2
D: -
size: -
V: TRBV24-1

CDR3: CASSDRDRGNYEQYF
DNA: TGTGCCAGCAGTGATAGAGACAGGGGTAACTACGAGCAGTACTTC
J: TRBJ2-7
D: TRBD1
size: -
V: TRBV7-6

CDR3: CASSQDGRTYGYTF
DNA: TGCGCCAGCAGCCAAGACGGACGGACTTATGGCTACACCTTC
J: TRBJ1-2
D: -
size: -
V: TRBV4-1

CDR3: CASRPSSGNTIYF
DNA: TGTGCCAGCAGGCCCAGCTCTGGAAACACCATATATTTT
J: TRBJ1-3
D: -
size: -
V: TRBV12-3/TRBV12-4

CDR3: CASSLLLTLDIQYF
DNA: TGTGCCAGCAGCTTACTCCTAACGTTGGACATTCAGTACTTC
J: TRBJ2-4
D: -
size: -
V: TRBV11-2

CDR3: CASSLVSQIQETQYF
DNA: TGTGCCAGCAGCTTAGTATCACAAATCCAAGAGACCCAGTACTTC
J: TRBJ2-5
D: -
size: once
V: TRBV11-3

CDR3: CASSEQGARGYTF
DNA: TGTGCCAGTTCCGAGCAGGGGGCTCGGGGCTACACCTTC
J: TRBJ1-2
D: TRBD1
size: once
V: TRBV9

CDR3: CAISARQSDSNQPQHF
DNA: TGTGCCATCAGCGCCCGACAGTCCGATAGCAATCAGCCCCAGCATTTT
J: TRBJ1-5
D: -
size: -
V: TRBV10-3

CDR3: CSVAGARAETQYF
DNA: TGCAGCGTTGCCGGAGCGAGGGCTGAGACCCAGTACTTC
J: TRBJ2-5
D: -
size: -
V: TRBV29-1

CDR3: CASSLRSSYEQYF
DNA: TGCGCCAGCAGCCTCAGAAGCTCCTACGAGCAGTACTTC
J: TRBJ2-7
D: -
size: -
V: TRBV5-1

CDR3: CASSAGATNEKLFF
DNA: TGTGCCAGCAGTGCAGGTGCAACTAATGAAAAACTGTTTTTT
J: TRBJ1-4
D: -
size: -
V: TRBV2

CDR3: CASSQEGLGGYGYTF
DNA: TGTGCCAGCAGCCAAGAAGGGTTGGGGGGCTATGGCTACACCTTC
J: TRBJ1-2
D: -
size: -
V: TRBV3-1/TRBV3-2

CDR3: CASRGVRDRRPDF
DNA: TGTGCCAGCAGGGGAGTGCGGGACCGCCGCCCGGACTTC
J: TRBJ2-4
D: -
size: -
V: TRBV12-3/TRBV12-4

CDR3: CASSSTIVTVGETQYF
DNA: TGTGCCAGCAGCTCTACCATTGTAACAGTGGGTGAGACCCAGTACTTC
J: TRBJ2-5
D: -
size: few
V: TRBV7-2

CDR3: CASSLVPGDYEQYF
DNA: TGTGCCAGCAGCTTAGTGCCAGGGGATTACGAGCAGTACTTC
J: TRBJ2-7
D: -
size: -
V: TRBV7-2

CDR3: CASSKQSSYNEQFF
DNA: TGCGCCAGTAGCAAGCAAAGCTCCTACAATGAGCAGTTCTTC
J: TRBJ2-1
D: -
size: -
V: TRBV5-1

CDR3: CASSPTGMETQYF
DNA: TGTGCCAGTAGCCCCACAGGGATGGAGACCCAGTACTTC
J: TRBJ2-5
D: -
size: -
V: TRBV19

CDR3: CASSLAPGVTGELFF
DNA: TGCGCCAGCAGCTTGGCCCCAGGGGTGACCGGGGAGCTGTTTTTT
J: TRBJ2-2
D: -
size: -
V: TRBV5-1

CDR3: CASSRGGPGELFF
DNA: TGCGCCAGCAGTAGAGGGGGCCCCGGGGAGCTGTTTTTT
J: TRBJ2-2
D: TRBD1
size: -
V: TRBV10-1

CDR3: CASSQGGTYGQPQHF
DNA: TGCGCCAGCAGCCAAGGGGGGACTTACGGTCAGCCCCAGCATTTT
J: TRBJ1-5
D: -
size: -
V: TRBV4-1

CDR3: CASSPGRRADTQYF
DNA: TGTGCCAGCAGCCCCGGGAGGAGGGCAGATACGCAGTATTTT
J: TRBJ2-3
D: TRBD2
size: -
V: TRBV3-1/TRBV3-2

CDR3: CASSLRGQGTDTQYF
DNA: TGCGCCAGCAGCCTCCGAGGACAGGGAACAGATACGCAGTATTTT
J: TRBJ2-3
D: TRBD1
size: once
V: TRBV4-3

CDR3: CASSLGMAGSGYTF
DNA: TGTGCCAGCAGCTTGGGGATGGCAGGCTCGGGCTACACCTTC
J: TRBJ1-2
D: -
size: -
V: TRBV5-4

CDR3: CASSFQGAGNQPQHF
DNA: TGTGCCAGCAGTTTTCAGGGGGCTGGCAATCAGCCCCAGCATTTT
J: TRBJ1-5
D: TRBD1
size: -
V: TRBV28

CDR3: CASSLPRLAGGSLAKNIQYF
DNA: TGTGCCAGCAGTTTGCCCCGACTAGCGGGAGGGTCCTTAGCCAAAAACATTCAGTACTTC
J: TRBJ2-4
D: TRBD2
size: -
V: TRBV28

CDR3: CASGTGTNNEQFF
DNA: TGTGCCAGTGGGACAGGGACCAACAATGAGCAGTTCTTC
J: TRBJ2-1
D: TRBD1
size: -
V: TRBV11-2

CDR3: CASSSQMTGRETQYF
DNA: TGTGCCAGCAGCTCCCAGATGACAGGGAGGGAGACCCAGTACTTC
J: TRBJ2-5
D: -
size: -
V: TRBV9